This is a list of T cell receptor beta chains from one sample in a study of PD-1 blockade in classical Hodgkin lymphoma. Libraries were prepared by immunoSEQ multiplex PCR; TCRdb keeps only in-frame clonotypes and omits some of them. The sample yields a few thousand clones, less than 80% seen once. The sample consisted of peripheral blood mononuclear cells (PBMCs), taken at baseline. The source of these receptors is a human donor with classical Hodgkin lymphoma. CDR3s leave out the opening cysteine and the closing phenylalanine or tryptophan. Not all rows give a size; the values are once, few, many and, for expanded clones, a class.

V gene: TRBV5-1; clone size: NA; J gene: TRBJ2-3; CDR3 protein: ASRRGGSTDTQY
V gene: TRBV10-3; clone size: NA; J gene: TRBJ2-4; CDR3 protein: AIKNPGDIQY
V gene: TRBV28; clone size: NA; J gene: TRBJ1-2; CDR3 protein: ASSLTTGLYGYT
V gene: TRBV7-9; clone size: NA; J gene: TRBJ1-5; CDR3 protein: ASSLATGNQPQH
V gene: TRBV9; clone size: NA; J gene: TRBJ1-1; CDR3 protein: ASSLDSRVNTEAF
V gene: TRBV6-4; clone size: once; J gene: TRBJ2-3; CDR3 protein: ASSEGPSTDTQY
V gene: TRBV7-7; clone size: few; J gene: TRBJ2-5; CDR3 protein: ASSFAGTGYETQY
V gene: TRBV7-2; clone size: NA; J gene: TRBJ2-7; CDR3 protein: ASSRGQGTYEQY
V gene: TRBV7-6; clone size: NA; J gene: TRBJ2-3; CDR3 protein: ASSLVGTDTQY
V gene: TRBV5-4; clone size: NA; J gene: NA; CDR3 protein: ASSHILTSGEQY
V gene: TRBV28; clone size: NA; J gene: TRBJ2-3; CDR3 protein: ASVSAGRPDTQY
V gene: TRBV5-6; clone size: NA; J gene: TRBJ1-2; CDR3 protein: ASSPDGTDRYGYT
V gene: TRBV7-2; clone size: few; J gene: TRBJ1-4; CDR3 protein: ASSLLRDKLF
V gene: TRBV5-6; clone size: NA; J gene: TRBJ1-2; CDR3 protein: ASILTGGNYGYT
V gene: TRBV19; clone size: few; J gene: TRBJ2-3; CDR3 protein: ASSTSGGTDTQY
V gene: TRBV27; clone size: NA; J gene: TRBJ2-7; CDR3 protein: ASMGGASYEQY
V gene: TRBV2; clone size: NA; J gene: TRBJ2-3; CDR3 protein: ASSPDRGDTQY
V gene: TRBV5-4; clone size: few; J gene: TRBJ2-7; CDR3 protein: ASSLYGQDEQY
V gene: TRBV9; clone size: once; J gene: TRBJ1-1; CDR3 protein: ASSVVLRGTEAF
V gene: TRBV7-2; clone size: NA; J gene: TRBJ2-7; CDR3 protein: ASSLRTSGDGPYEQY
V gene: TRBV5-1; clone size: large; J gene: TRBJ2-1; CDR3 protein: ASSLAASSDEQF
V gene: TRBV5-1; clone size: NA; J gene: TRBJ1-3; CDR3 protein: ASSLDSLSGNTIY
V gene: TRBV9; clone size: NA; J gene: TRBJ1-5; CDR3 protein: ASSPQGRANQPQH
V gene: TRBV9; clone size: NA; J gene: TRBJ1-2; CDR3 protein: ASSVKERYPGYT
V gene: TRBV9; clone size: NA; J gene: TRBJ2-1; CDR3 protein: ASSVFGGVNEQF
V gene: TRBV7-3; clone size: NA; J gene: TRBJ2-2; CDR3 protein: ASSADTNTGELF
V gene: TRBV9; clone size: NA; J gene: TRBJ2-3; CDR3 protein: ASSVDIAGTVTDTQY
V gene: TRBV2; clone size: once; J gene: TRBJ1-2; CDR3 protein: ASSVLGNYGYT
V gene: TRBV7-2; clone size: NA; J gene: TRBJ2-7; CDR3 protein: ASSFGGLYEQY
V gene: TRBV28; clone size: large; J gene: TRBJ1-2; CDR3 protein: ATLTLPQGEAYGYT
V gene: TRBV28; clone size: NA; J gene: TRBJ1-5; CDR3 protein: ASPRTVQNQPQH
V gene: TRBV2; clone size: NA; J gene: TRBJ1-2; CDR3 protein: ATWINGYT
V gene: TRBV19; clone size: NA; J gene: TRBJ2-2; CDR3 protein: ASSPQGPHINTGELF
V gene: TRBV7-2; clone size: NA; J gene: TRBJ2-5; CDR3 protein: ASSLGQTQY
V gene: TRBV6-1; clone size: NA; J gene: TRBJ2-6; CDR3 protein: ASEDRGNTNVLT
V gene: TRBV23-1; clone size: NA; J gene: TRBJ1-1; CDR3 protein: ASNQGRLANTEAF
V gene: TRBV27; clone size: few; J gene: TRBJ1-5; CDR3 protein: ASKSGTGRNQPQH
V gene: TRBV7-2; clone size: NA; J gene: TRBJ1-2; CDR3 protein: ASSPRVMDYGYT
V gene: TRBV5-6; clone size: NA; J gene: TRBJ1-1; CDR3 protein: ASSFDMVGGTEAF
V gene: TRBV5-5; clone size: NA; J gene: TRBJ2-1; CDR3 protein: ASSLELGGSLGEQF